Below, 27 T cell receptor beta chains from the same sample are listed, as sequenced in a study of blood T cell repertoires in COVID-19. TCRdb's table, derived via immunoSEQ multiplex PCR, lists solely in-frame clones and lacks some. The sample lists hundreds of thousands of clones, 75% to 90% seen once, with approximately 3.7% in the top ten. The specimen was PBMCs or T cells enriched from blood (not recorded which). Receptors originate from a woman under 40 who had recovered from COVID-19.

This chain joins TRBV10-3 and TRBJ2-1, with 7 bases fitting TRBD1. The germline gives CDR1 ENHRY, CDR2 SYGVKD. With 3 bases clipped from V and 4 bases from J, the junction kept 9 bases outside the gene matches. The CDR3 has 16 residues. CDR3 DNA: TGTGCCATCAGTGAATCCCTGGGACAGCGATACAATGAGCAGTTCTTC. Amino acids: CAISESLGQRYNEQFF.

The V call is TRBV12-5, the J call TRBJ2-2; no definite D call. The CDR3 covers 15 residues. CDR1 is LGHNT and CDR2 is FRNRAP in the germline V gene. Trimming removed 1 base from V and 5 bases from J, with 11 bases in between. CDR3 nucleotide sequence: TGTGCTAGTGGTTTGGGGTTCTGGAGTACCGGGGAGCTGTTTTTT. It translates to CASGLGFWSTGELFF.

The chain recombines TRBV24-1 with TRBJ2-5; D is ambiguous. Germline V gives CDR1 KGHDR, CDR2 SFDVKD. V gave up 4 bases and J gave up 4 bases, with 3 bases separating them. The CDR3 is made up of 11 amino acids. The CDR3 DNA follows: TGTGCCACCAGTGAGCGAGAGACCCAGTACTTC. This encodes CATSERETQYF.

This rearrangement joins TRBV7-5 to TRBJ1-4; the D segment call TRBD1 is taken from the table without a DNA check. TRBV7-5 is a documented pseudogene. The CDR3 runs to 16 residues. As DNA, the CDR3 is TGTGCCAGAAGCTTAAGACAGGCCCCCATCAGAGAGATCCTGTTTTTT. Amino acids: CARSLRQAPIREILFF.

This clone was seen just once. V is TRBV11-2 and J is TRBJ2-1, with D tentatively TRBD1 (6 bases). The germline CDR1 and CDR2 sequences are SGHAT and FQNNGV. With 5 bases removed from V and 3 bases from J, the gap between germline ends came to 14 bases. The CDR3 has 15 amino acids. In DNA form, the CDR3 reads TGTGCCAGCAGCCCTAACCCGACAGGCTACAATGAGCAGTTCTTC. Translating it yields CASSPNPTGYNEQFF.

The sample holds one count of this clone. This chain connects TRBV28 to TRBJ2-7; the match to TRBD2 covers 8 bases. Germline V CDR1 and CDR2: MDHEN, SYDVKM. This CDR3 contains 15 residues. V shed 7 bases, J shed 3 bases, and the junction held 11 bases outside the gene matches. CDR3: CASTSITSGYYEQYF. The DNA of the CDR3 is TGTGCCAGCACCTCAATTACTAGCGGATACTACGAGCAGTACTTC.

The rearrangement links TRBV28 to TRBJ1-3; unclear D gene. This CDR3 spans 14 amino acids. The germline V gene has CDR1 MDHEN and CDR2 SYDVKM. The ends were cut back, 7 bases at V and 2 bases at J, with 12 bases in the middle. Here the CDR3 DNA reads TGTGCCAGCAACGTACCTCAGGCTGGAAACACCATATATTTT. Translation: CASNVPQAGNTIYF.

The chain combines TRBV28 with TRBJ1-1; D possibly corresponds to TRBD1 (5 bases). The length of the CDR3 is 14 residues. The germline V gene encodes CDR1 MDHEN and CDR2 SYDVKM. Trimming pared 6 bases from V and 0 bases from J, leaving 11 bases between. The DNA for the CDR3 is TGTGCCAGCAGCAGGGCCACAATGAACACTGAAGCTTTCTTT. Protein product: CASSRATMNTEAFF.

Only a few counts were recorded for this clone. The chain employs TRBV28 and TRBJ1-4, with D unresolved. Trimming removed 6 bases at V and 5 bases at J, with 22 bases between. The CDR3 is 17 amino acids. Germline V gene data show CDR1 as MDHEN and CDR2 as SYDVKM. The CDR3 here is CASSTYQRGFLNEKLFF. CDR3 DNA: TGTGCCAGCAGCACATACCAGCGAGGGTTTCTAAATGAAAAACTGTTTTTT.

The V and J genes are TRBV18 and TRBJ1-5; the D is unclear. The germline V gene encodes CDR1 KGHSH and CDR2 LQKENI. Deletions cut 2 bases from V and 2 bases from J, with 7 bases between. This CDR3 spans 14 amino acids. CDR3 DNA sequence: TGTGCCAGCTCACCAGGGGAGGGCAATCAGCCCCAGCATTTT. This gives the protein CASSPGEGNQPQHF.

The chain combines TRBV30 with TRBJ2-7; D call uncertain. Germline CDR1 reads GTSNPN; CDR2 reads SVGIG (reference sequence). CDR3 length: 12 residues. Trimming removed 1 base at V and 1 base at J, with 5 bases between. In DNA, the CDR3 is TGTGCCTGGAGTGGAGAGTCCTACGAGCAGTACTTC. Its protein product is CAWSGESYEQYF.

The table lists this clone with a count of one. The DNA for the CDR3 is TGTGCCTGGAAGCTCTCTGGAAACACCATATATTTT. Its translation is CAWKLSGNTIYF. This sequence joins TRBV30 and TRBJ1-3, with D unresolved. V lost 4 bases, J lost 0 bases, and 4 bases lay in between. The CDR3 loop spans 12 amino acids. Germline V gene lookup returns CDR1 GTSNPN and CDR2 SVGIG (reference sequence).

The rearrangement links TRBV7-3 to TRBJ1-1; the match to TRBD1 covers 8 bases. The CDR3 has 16 amino acids. Germline lookup yields CDR1 SGHTA and CDR2 FQGTGA. V was pared by 2 bases and J by 1 base, with 6 bases of the junction left unmatched. The CDR3 loop is CASSLRQGLGNTEAFF. The CDR3 nucleotides read TGTGCCAGCAGCTTACGACAGGGGCTGGGGAACACTGAAGCTTTCTTT.

The count of this clone is one. J is TRBJ2-1 and V is TRBV9; D not certain. V lost 1 base and J 4 bases, leaving 9 bases between the germline ends. This CDR3 comprises 14 residues. Germline V gene lookup returns CDR1 SGDLS and CDR2 YYNGEE. The CDR3 loop is CASSVIREYNEQFF. In nucleotides, the CDR3 is TGTGCCAGCAGCGTAATCCGAGAATACAATGAGCAGTTCTTC. Variable domain in full (rest from reference TRBV9 and TRBJ2-1): DSGVTQTPKHLITATGQRVTLRCSPRSGDLSVYWYQQSLDQGLQFLIQYYNGEERAKGNILERFSAQQFPDLHSELNLSSLELGDSALYFCASSVIREYNEQFFGPGTRLTVL.

The rearrangement joins TRBV27 to TRBJ1-4, with a possible D match to TRBD1 (6 bases). The CDR3 length is 15 residues. V was clipped by 2 bases and J by 7 bases, with 14 bases between them. CDR1 and CDR2 from the germline V gene are MNHEY and SMNVEV (reference sequence). The CDR3 DNA reads as TGTGCCAGCAGTTTAGCGCCAGGGGCTTTTGAAAAACTGTTTTTT. Protein sequence: CASSLAPGAFEKLFF.

This chain links TRBV13 with TRBJ2-3; 12 positions agree with TRBD2. V was clipped by 3 bases and J by 0 bases; unmatched bases: 7. CDR1 is PRHDT, CDR2 FYEKMQ, per germline (reference sequence). This CDR3 spans 18 amino acids. The CDR3 protein is CASSLSASGRASTDTQYF. The CDR3 nucleotides are TGTGCCAGCAGCTTGTCCGCTAGCGGGAGGGCTAGCACAGATACGCAGTATTTT.

The chain links TRBV15 to TRBJ2-3; 9 bases align to TRBD2. With 2 bases clipped from V and 8 bases from J, the junction kept 11 bases outside the gene matches. Germline CDR1 and CDR2: LNHNV and YYDKDF (reference sequence). The CDR3 runs to 16 residues. CDR3 coding DNA: TGTGCCACCAGCAGATACCTAGGGCGGGAGGGCGGTACGCAGTATTTT. Amino acids: CATSRYLGREGGTQYF.

This clone was seen once. V and J are TRBV4-1 and TRBJ2-7; 8 bases agree with TRBD1. The CDR3 length is 14 residues. CDR1 is MGHRA and CDR2 is YSYEKL in the germline V gene. The V segment lost 4 bases and the J segment 3 bases; nucleotides outside the gene matches: 5. The CDR3 DNA follows: TGCGCCAGCAGCCCCTCGACAGGGGTCTACGAGCAGTACTTC. Encoded protein: CASSPSTGVYEQYF.

The chain uses TRBV30 and TRBJ1-3; TRBD1 is a possible D gene (5 bases). Trimming left V 5 bases short and J 0 bases short, with 11 bases between. CDR3 length: 14 amino acids. Germline CDR1 and CDR2: GTSNPN and SVGIG (reference sequence). CDR3 bases: TGTGCCTGGGCCAGACAGTCCTCTGGAAACACCATATATTTT. Protein: CAWARQSSGNTIYF.

The chain carries TRBV19 and TRBJ1-5, with D perhaps TRBD1 (6 bases). Germline V lookup: CDR1 LNHDA, CDR2 SQIVND (reference sequence). The CDR3 runs 15 residues. Trimming took off 8 bases at V and 4 bases at J, with 18 bases between the two ends. The DNA for the CDR3 is TGTGCCAGTTGTAGAAGGACAGCTACTAATCAGCCCCAGCATTTT. Its translation is CASCRRTATNQPQHF.

The rearrangement joins TRBV9 to TRBJ1-4; D perhaps matches TRBD1 (6 bases). V was pared by 0 bases and J by 7 bases, with 10 bases between. The CDR3 covers 14 residues. The germline V gene has CDR1 SGDLS and CDR2 YYNGEE. The CDR3 is CASSVGDTGEKLFF. CDR3 bases: TGTGCCAGCAGCGTAGGGGACACCGGTGAAAAACTGTTTTTT.

The DNA of the CDR3 is TGCGCCAGCAGCTTGGATGGACAGGGGATTAATGAAAAACTGTTTTTT. Encoded protein: CASSLDGQGINEKLFF. This chain uses TRBV5-1 with TRBJ1-4, with 9 bases lining up with TRBD1. With 0 bases clipped from V and 4 bases from J, the junction kept 4 bases outside the gene matches. The CDR3 has 16 residues. Germline CDR1 is SGHRS and CDR2 is YFSETQ.

V and J are TRBV4-1 and TRBJ2-7, with 7 bases that match TRBD2. This CDR3 is built from 15 residues. V shed 2 bases, J shed 3 bases, and the junction held 7 bases outside the gene matches. From germline, CDR1 is MGHRA and CDR2 YSYEKL. The CDR3 protein is CASSQPGTTDYEQYF. CDR3 in DNA: TGCGCCAGCAGCCAACCCGGGACTACCGACTACGAGCAGTACTTC.

J is TRBJ1-2 and V is TRBV28; D is ambiguous. The germline gives CDR1 MDHEN, CDR2 SYDVKM. Trimming pared 5 bases from V and 5 bases from J, leaving 24 bases between. This CDR3 has 17 amino acids. The CDR3 DNA sequence: TGTGCCAGCAGTCCGTCCGGAGGGCTCCTGGCCATATATGGCTACACCTTC. Encoded protein: CASSPSGGLLAIYGYTF.

CDR3 bases: TGTGCCAGCAGTCTCATAGCGGGCGAAAGGGGGAATGAGCAGTTCTTC. Translating it yields CASSLIAGERGNEQFF. The V gene is TRBV16, the J gene TRBJ2-1; the D gene is possibly TRBD2 (7 bases). Per germline, CDR1 KGHSY and CDR2 FQNENV. V lost 6 bases to trimming and J lost 7 bases, with 22 bases between them. The CDR3 contains 16 residues.

This clone appeared a single time. The rearrangement uses TRBV28 and TRBJ1-2; no clear D gene. Germline V gene data show CDR1 as MDHEN and CDR2 as SYDVKM. The CDR3 covers 13 residues. V lost 3 bases and J 4 bases, leaving 9 bases between the germline ends. The CDR3 is CASSLPGGYGYTF. As DNA, the CDR3 is TGTGCCAGCAGTTTGCCGGGAGGCTATGGCTACACCTTC.

The rearrangement uses TRBV19 and TRBJ2-7, with TRBD1 matching 11 bases. Losses at the gene ends were 5 bases for V and 2 bases for J; bases not matched to a gene: 8. The V gene's germline CDR1 is LNHDA and CDR2 SQIVND (reference sequence). This CDR3 comprises 16 residues. CDR3 sequence reads: CASSSKAGQGAYEQYF. CDR3 bases: TGTGCCAGTAGTTCCAAAGCGGGACAGGGGGCCTACGAGCAGTACTTC.